Shown below are 20 T cell receptor beta chains from a single sample sequenced in a study of blood T cell repertoires in COVID-19. The method was immunoSEQ multiplex PCR; TCRdb's version includes in-frame clones alone and lacks a portion of them. Counted here are approximately 290,000 clones, around 87% occurring once; the ten biggest clones make up about 2.3%. Material for sequencing was peripheral blood. The source of these receptors is a man younger than 35 with active or convalescent COVID-19.

The chain links TRBV6-5 to TRBJ2-7; 9 bases line up with TRBD1. V shed 6 bases and J 3 bases; nucleotides not matched to a gene: 9. The CDR3 has 15 residues. CDR1 MNHEY and CDR2 SVGAGI come from the germline V gene. CDR3 nucleotides: TGTGCCAGCAGGCCCGGGACAGGGATTGTCTACGAGCAGTACTTC. The encoded protein is CASRPGTGIVYEQYF.

The V call is TRBV6-4, the J call TRBJ2-1, with 10 bases that match TRBD2. The CDR3 consists of 16 residues. Trimming took 0 bases from V and 6 from J; bases not matched to a gene: 5. Looked up from germline, CDR1 is MRHNA and CDR2 is SNTAGT. CDR3: CASSDSSGGASNEQFF. Written as DNA, the CDR3 is TGTGCCAGCAGTGACTCGAGCGGGGGGGCGAGCAATGAGCAGTTCTTC.

This clone is a singleton in its sample. The V and J genes are TRBV13 and TRBJ2-2; 7 bases map to TRBD2. There are 16 residues in the CDR3. Trimming removed 5 bases from V and 1 base from J; junction bases left unmatched: 7. Germline-derived CDR1 and CDR2 are PRHDT and FYEKMQ (reference sequence). CDR3 protein: CASSLRTSLNTGELFF. DNA of the CDR3: TGTGCCAGCAGCCTACGGACTAGTCTGAACACCGGGGAGCTGTTTTTT.

The V call is TRBV28, the J call TRBJ1-6, with D perhaps TRBD1 (5 bases). Trimming took 6 bases from V and 8 from J, leaving 20 bases between them. Germline CDR1 and CDR2: MDHEN and SYDVKM. The CDR3 totals 16 residues. CDR3 loop: CASSPPTVFRDSPLHF. The CDR3 DNA sequence: TGTGCCAGCAGCCCACCGACAGTTTTTCGAGATTCACCCCTCCACTTT.

This chain uses TRBV6-5 with TRBJ2-7, with 7 bases matching TRBD1. Unmatched junction bases numbered 5, after V lost 2 bases and J lost 4 bases. Germline V lookup: CDR1 MNHEY, CDR2 SVGAGI. The CDR3 extends over 14 amino acids. In DNA form, the CDR3 reads TGTGCCAGCAGTTACCAGGGGGTTCGGTACGAGCAGTACTTC. Amino acids: CASSYQGVRYEQYF.

The V and J genes are TRBV6-4 and TRBJ2-3; D ambiguous. V shed 1 base and J shed 0 bases, with 8 bases lying between them. Germline CDR1 MRHNA, CDR2 SNTAGT. This CDR3 spans 15 amino acids. DNA of the CDR3: TGTGCCAGCAGTGACTATGGCAAGAGCACAGATACGCAGTATTTT. It is translated as CASSDYGKSTDTQYF.

This chain links TRBV18 with TRBJ1-2; 9 nucleotides agree with TRBD1. Germline-derived CDR1 and CDR2 are KGHSH and LQKENI. Losses at the gene ends were 2 bases for V and 5 bases for J; bases not matched to a gene: 6. CDR3 size: 15 residues. This chain's CDR3 is CASSPRTGEGYGYTF. DNA for the CDR3: TGTGCCAGCTCACCAAGGACAGGGGAGGGGTATGGCTACACCTTC.

DNA of the CDR3: TGCGCCAGCAGTGTGGGACAGCCGGGAAACACCATATATTTT. Amino acid sequence: CASSVGQPGNTIYF. This chain links TRBV5-1 with TRBJ1-3; 7 positions match TRBD1. The germline CDR1 and CDR2 sequences are SGHRS and YFSETQ. CDR3 length: 14 residues. Trimming removed 5 bases from V and 4 bases from J; junction bases left unmatched: 6.

The chain uses TRBV5-1 and TRBJ1-4; 9 bases fit TRBD1. Germline V gives CDR1 SGHRS, CDR2 YFSETQ. The junction had 6 bases not matched to a gene; V was cut back by 1 base and J by 8 bases. The CDR3 sequence is 15 residues long. CDR3 coding DNA: TGCGCCAGCAGCTTGTTACAGGGGGCTGGAGAAAAACTGTTTTTT. Translating it yields CASSLLQGAGEKLFF.

V usage is TRBV7-2 and J usage is TRBJ2-1; 8 bases match TRBD2. Germline V lookup: CDR1 SGHTA, CDR2 FQGNSA. CDR3 length: 17 residues. J was trimmed by 4 bases and V by 1 base; bases with no gene match: 9. For the CDR3, the DNA is TGTGCCAGCAGCTTAGAAGCGGGGGTCGGGGTATACAATGAGCAGTTCTTC. Its protein product is CASSLEAGVGVYNEQFF. Full variable domain (rest looked up from reference TRBV7-2 and TRBJ2-1): GAGVSQSPSNKVTEKGKDVELRCDPISGHTALYWYRQSLGQGLEFLIYFQGNSAPDKSGLPSDRFSAERTGGSVSTLTIQRTQQEDSAVYLCASSLEAGVGVYNEQFFGPGTRLTVL.

This clone has more than one count but fewer than ten. This rearrangement joins TRBV18 to TRBJ1-1; 8 bases match TRBD1. The V gene's germline CDR1 is KGHSH and CDR2 LQKENI. This CDR3 contains 14 residues. The junction had 1 base not matched to a gene; V was cut back by 3 bases and J by 1 base. The CDR3 DNA reads as TGTGCCAGCTCACCCGGACAGGGGAACACTGAAGCTTTCTTT. As protein: CASSPGQGNTEAFF.

This clone was seen a handful of times. V gene TRBV7-9 combines with J gene TRBJ1-1; D may be TRBD1 (5 bases). Trimming shortened V by 5 bases and J by 1 base, and 14 bases separated the two germline ends. The CDR3 spans 15 residues. Germline lookup yields CDR1 SEHNR and CDR2 FQNEAQ (reference sequence). The CDR3: CASSPRGQPNTEAFF. The CDR3 coding sequence is TGTGCCAGCAGCCCCCGTGGACAACCGAACACTGAAGCTTTCTTT.

CDR3 loop: CASSNDRGLLEGNTIYF. The CDR3 DNA reads TGTGCCAGCAGCAACGACAGGGGCCTCCTGGAGGGAAACACCATATATTTT. V usage is TRBV7-9 and J usage is TRBJ1-3, with 8 bases fitting TRBD1. The CDR3 contains 17 residues. V trimming: 5 bases; J trimming: 4 bases; junction bases outside the gene matches: 13. The germline V gene has CDR1 SEHNR and CDR2 FQNEAQ (reference sequence).

This chain joins TRBV2 and TRBJ1-2, with 10 bases lining up with TRBD1. Trimming cost V 6 bases and J 0 bases; bases outside gene matches: 4. The CDR3 extends over 15 amino acids. The germline V gene has CDR1 SNHLY and CDR2 FYNNEI. DNA for the CDR3: TGTGCCAGCAGGGAGACAGGGGGCCCTAACTATGGCTACACCTTC. Amino acids: CASRETGGPNYGYTF.

The rearrangement links TRBV15 to TRBJ2-1; 9 bases map to TRBD2. The CDR3 has 15 residues. J was trimmed by 8 bases and V by 7 bases; bases with no gene match: 12. Per germline, CDR1 LNHNV and CDR2 YYDKDF (reference sequence). The CDR3 protein is CATMDERGVIDEQFF. CDR3 coding DNA: TGTGCCACCATGGACGAGCGGGGGGTGATCGATGAGCAGTTCTTC.

The chain employs TRBV6-5 and TRBJ2-4; tentatively, D is TRBD2 (7 bases). CDR3 length: 11 residues. Trimming stripped 6 bases from V and 11 bases from J, with 11 bases between. Germline V gene lookup returns CDR1 MNHEY and CDR2 SVGAGI. DNA for the CDR3: TGTGCCAGCAGAGAGGGGGGGGTTCAGTACTTC. Protein product: CASREGGVQYF.

The chain joins TRBV6-4 to TRBJ1-1, with TRBD1 as a possible D gene (6 bases). This CDR3 spans 15 amino acids. CDR1 MRHNA and CDR2 SNTAGT come from the germline V gene. Trimming removed 4 bases from V and 0 bases from J, with 12 bases in between. CDR3 DNA sequence: TGTGCCAGCAGTGTAACACAGGGAATGAACACTGAAGCTTTCTTT. Translation: CASSVTQGMNTEAFF.

The chain employs TRBV5-4 and TRBJ2-7; TRBD1 agrees at 7 bases. Per the germline V gene, CDR1 is SGHNT and CDR2 is YYREEE (reference sequence). The CDR3 spans 15 residues. The trim removed 0 bases at V and 5 bases at J, leaving 8 bases unmatched. The CDR3 loop reads CASSLVDRDRNEQYF. The CDR3 region has the DNA TGTGCCAGCAGCTTGGTCGACAGGGATAGAAACGAGCAGTACTTC. Drawing the rest from reference TRBV5-4 and TRBJ2-7, the complete variable domain is ETGVTQSPTHLIKTRGQQVTLRCSSQSGHNTVSWYQQALGQGPQFIFQYYREEENGRGNFPPRFSGLQFPNYSSELNVNALELDDSALYLCASSLVDRDRNEQYFGPGTRLTVT.

V is TRBV7-8 and J is TRBJ2-1; the D gene is possibly TRBD2 (6 bases). V shed 1 base and J shed 6 bases, with 13 bases lying between them. Per the germline V gene, CDR1 is SGHVS and CDR2 is FQNEAQ. The CDR3 has 15 residues. CDR3 sequence reads: CASSLVAGPFNEQFF. CDR3 sequence (DNA): TGTGCCAGCAGCTTAGTGGCGGGGCCTTTCAATGAGCAGTTCTTC. Full variable domain (rest looked up from reference TRBV7-8 and TRBJ2-1): GAGVSQSPRYKVAKRGQDVALRCDPISGHVSLFWYQQALGQGPEFLTYFQNEAQLDKSGLPSDRFFAERPEGSVSTLKIQRTQQEDSAVYLCASSLVAGPFNEQFFGPGTRLTVL.

The chain employs TRBV6-5 and TRBJ2-7; D is unclear. Between the trimmed V and J ends, which lost 6 bases and 2 bases, there was a span of 11 bases. Germline CDR1 reads MNHEY; CDR2 reads SVGAGI. This CDR3 is built from 13 residues. The chain's CDR3 is CASSIAKTYEQYF. For the CDR3, the DNA is TGTGCCAGCAGCATAGCTAAGACCTACGAGCAGTACTTC.